Each of the 26 T cell receptor beta chains below was sequenced from the same sample in a study of cytomegalovirus exposure and HLA in healthy donors. A multiplex PCR was run with 60 Vbeta primers and 13 Jbeta primers. Clones were sequenced by immunoSEQ multiplex PCR, and TCRdb holds only the in-frame ones, with some missing. The sample holds 150,000 or so clones, 70% to 90% seen once. The material sequenced was PBMCs. The receptors originated from a man between 18 and 35 years old in good health and CMV-seropositive.

The gene calls are TRBV25-1 and TRBJ1-2; 9 bases are shared with TRBD1. The germline CDR1 and CDR2 sequences are MGHDK and SYGVNS. The CDR3 is 14 residues long. V shed 6 bases, J shed 8 bases, and the junction held 10 bases outside the gene matches. The CDR3 is CASRLTGGVEGYTF. DNA for the CDR3: TGTGCCAGCAGACTGACAGGGGGAGTGGAAGGCTACACCTTC.

This chain links TRBV29-1 with TRBJ2-1, with 10 bases lining up with TRBD2. CDR3 length equals 17 residues. The trim removed 6 bases at V and 7 bases at J, leaving 18 bases unmatched. Germline V lookup: CDR1 SQVTM, CDR2 ANQGSEA. For the CDR3, the DNA is TGCAGCGTGGTCGTGACCAAGCGGGGGGGAGGATTGAATGAGCAGTTCTTC. Its translation is CSVVVTKRGGGLNEQFF.

The chain combines TRBV4-2 with TRBJ1-4, with D hard to call. Trimming cost V 1 base and J 8 bases, with 11 bases left between them. Germline lookup yields CDR1 LGHNA and CDR2 YNFKEQ. This CDR3 is built from 14 residues. CDR3 sequence: CASSQVGAGEKLFF. The CDR3 DNA sequence: TGTGCCAGCAGCCAAGTTGGAGCTGGAGAAAAACTGTTTTTT.

To note about this clone: Other nucleotide sequences in the sample specify the same CDR3. The gene calls are TRBV5-1 and TRBJ1-5, with 7 bases fitting TRBD1. The V gene's germline CDR1 is SGHRS and CDR2 YFSETQ. Trimming removed 0 bases from V and 1 base from J; junction bases left unmatched: 1. The CDR3 loop spans 15 amino acids. The CDR3 region has the DNA TGCGCCAGCAGCTTGGAGGGGGCCAGCAATCAGCCCCAGCATTTT. This codes for CASSLEGASNQPQHF.

V and J are TRBV2 and TRBJ1-6, with D maybe TRBD1 (6 bases). V lost 2 bases and J 6 bases, leaving 8 bases between the germline ends. The CDR3 extends over 14 amino acids. From germline, CDR1 is SNHLY and CDR2 FYNNEI. The CDR3 spells CASSERGGNSPLHF. The CDR3 DNA sequence: TGTGCCAGCAGTGAAAGGGGGGGTAATTCACCCCTCCACTTT.

V gene TRBV11-2 combines with J gene TRBJ1-1; 8 positions match TRBD1. The CDR3 length is 17 residues. Germline V gene sequence: CDR1 SGHAT, CDR2 FQNNGV. V trimming: 1 base; J trimming: 0 bases; junction bases outside the gene matches: 7. DNA for the CDR3: TGTGCCAGCAGCTTAGGGGGGGGACAGGACATGAACACTGAAGCTTTCTTT. Residues: CASSLGGGQDMNTEAFF.

Here the CDR3 reads CASSPGTGVTGELFF. As DNA, the CDR3 is TGTGCCAGCAGCCCCGGGACAGGGGTGACCGGGGAGCTGTTTTTT. The chain has TRBV27 and TRBJ2-2, with TRBD1 identical over 10 bases. The CDR3 length is 15 residues. V lost 6 bases to trimming and J lost 5 bases; unmatched junction nucleotides: 6. Germline V lookup: CDR1 MNHEY, CDR2 SMNVEV (reference sequence).

The chain joins TRBV13 to TRBJ1-4; the match to TRBD1 covers 9 bases. V was clipped by 4 bases and J by 7 bases; unmatched bases: 7. The CDR3 length is 15 residues. The germline V gene encodes CDR1 PRHDT and CDR2 FYEKMQ (reference sequence). The CDR3 bases are TGTGCCAGCAGCTCAAGGGACAGGGATAGTGAAAAACTGTTTTTT. Protein sequence: CASSSRDRDSEKLFF.

This clone has only one observation. V is TRBV28 and J is TRBJ2-7, with TRBD1 matching over 8 bases. Looked up from germline, CDR1 is MDHEN and CDR2 is SYDVKM. Germline trimming cut 3 bases from V and 4 bases from J; bases unmatched to any gene: 14. The CDR3 spans 17 residues. This CDR3 reads CASSFERTGRSAYEQYF. The CDR3 DNA sequence: TGTGCCAGCAGTTTCGAACGGACAGGGAGGTCGGCTTACGAGCAGTACTTC.

This clone was recorded a few times. J is TRBJ1-6 and V is TRBV11-3; 7 bases agree with TRBD1. The CDR3 spans 14 residues. CDR1 and CDR2 from the germline V gene are SGHNT and YENEEA. V was pared by 4 bases and J by 7 bases, with 4 bases of the junction left unmatched. The CDR3 region has the DNA TGTGCCAGCAGCTCCGGGACAGCCAATTCACCCCTCCACTTT. The encoded protein is CASSSGTANSPLHF.

This chain uses TRBV11-3 with TRBJ2-7, with 7 bases matching TRBD1. The ends lost 7 bases at V and 4 bases at J; junction bases unmatched: 10. The length of the CDR3 is 14 residues. Germline lookup yields CDR1 SGHNT and CDR2 YENEEA. The CDR3: CASNDQGVGYEQYF. The CDR3 bases are TGTGCCAGCAACGACCAGGGGGTCGGGTACGAGCAGTACTTC.

Notes on this clone: Compared with germline, one end of the junction differs, possibly owing to a read error. This chain links TRBV7-8 with TRBJ1-1, with D perhaps TRBD1 (6 bases). In germline, CDR1 is SGHVS, CDR2 FQNEAQ. The CDR3 has 15 amino acids. The CDR3 bases are TGTGCCAGCAGCCTTTACGGACAGTTGAACGCTGAAGCTTTCTTT. Protein sequence: CASSLYGQLNAEAFF.

For this clone: The same CDR3 can be traced to other DNA sequences in this sample. V is TRBV6-6 and J is TRBJ2-5; D might be TRBD1 (7 bases). The ends were cut back, 4 bases at V and 1 base at J, with 10 bases in the middle. CDR3 length: 14 residues. Germline assignment: CDR1 MNHNY and CDR2 SVGAGI (reference sequence). CDR3: CASSSQGGQETQYF. The DNA of the CDR3 is TGTGCCAGCAGTTCCCAGGGGGGCCAAGAGACCCAGTACTTC.

The chain recombines TRBV5-4 with TRBJ2-3; no definite D call. The V end lost 2 bases, the J end lost 1 base, and 11 bases lay between the germline ends. Germline lookup yields CDR1 SGHNT and CDR2 YYREEE (reference sequence). The CDR3 contains 15 residues. In nucleotides, the CDR3 is TGTGCCAGCAGCTTTGACATCATAGGCACAGATACGCAGTATTTT. Translating it yields CASSFDIIGTDTQYF.

This clone occurred once. The chain employs TRBV7-6 and TRBJ2-3; 12 bases agree with TRBD2. The CDR3 has 17 amino acids. The V and J ends lost 4 bases and 2 bases, in that order; junction bases with no gene match: 7. The germline V gene has CDR1 SGHVS and CDR2 FNYEAQ. The CDR3 loop reads CASSSRTSGALTDTQYF. The DNA for the CDR3 is TGTGCCAGCAGCTCACGGACTAGCGGGGCCCTCACAGATACGCAGTATTTT.

The V gene is TRBV5-1, the J gene TRBJ2-5; 11 nucleotides agree with TRBD1. The junction had 0 bases not matched to a gene; V was cut back by 4 bases and J by 1 base. The CDR3 totals 14 residues. Germline loops: CDR1 SGHRS, CDR2 YFSETQ. The CDR3, as DNA: TGCGCCAGCAGCGGGACAGGGGGCCAAGAGACCCAGTACTTC. Its translation is CASSGTGGQETQYF.

The V gene is TRBV5-6, the J gene TRBJ2-6; D ambiguous. With 0 bases removed from V and 0 bases from J, the gap between germline ends came to 10 bases. The length of the CDR3 is 17 residues. The germline V gene encodes CDR1 SGHDT and CDR2 YYEEEE. The CDR3 DNA is TGTGCCAGCAGCTTGGGTCTAGAGTTCTCTGGGGCCAACGTCCTGACTTTC. Protein product: CASSLGLEFSGANVLTF. Combining the CDR3 with reference TRBV5-6 and TRBJ2-6 gives the whole variable domain DAGVTQSPTHLIKTRGQQVTLRCSPKSGHDTVSWYQQALGQGPQFIFQYYEEEERQRGNFPDRFSGHQFPNYSSELNVNALLLGDSALYLCASSLGLEFSGANVLTFGAGSRLTVL.

The chain has TRBV29-1 and TRBJ1-1, with D perhaps TRBD1 (6 bases). The V gene lost 6 bases and the J gene lost 6 bases, with 11 bases spanning the gap. The CDR3 loop spans 11 amino acids. Germline V gene sequence: CDR1 SQVTM, CDR2 ANQGSEA. The CDR3 DNA reads as TGCAGCGTCAAACAGGGCCCTGAAGCTTTCTTT. Residues: CSVKQGPEAFF. Together with reference TRBV29-1 and TRBJ1-1, the CDR3 gives the full variable domain: SAVISQKPSRDICQRGTSLTIQCQVDSQVTMMFWYRQQPGQSLTLIATANQGSEATYESGFVIDKFPISRPNLTFSTLTVSNMSPEDSSIYLCSVKQGPEAFFGQGTRLTVV.

The chain is built from TRBV29-1 and TRBJ2-7; TRBD2 matches at 9 bases. This CDR3 has 13 amino acids. V trimming: 3 bases; J trimming: 3 bases; junction bases outside the gene matches: 3. In germline, CDR1 is SQVTM, CDR2 ANQGSEA. The CDR3, as DNA: TGCAGCGTTGACTCGACTAGCGGCTACGAGCAGTACTTC. Protein sequence: CSVDSTSGYEQYF.

This chain joins TRBV19 and TRBJ1-6; TRBD1 is a possible D gene (5 bases). Trimming took off 3 bases at V and 0 bases at J, with 15 bases between the two ends. The CDR3 length is 18 residues. CDR1 is LNHDA and CDR2 is SQIVND in the germline V gene (reference sequence). The CDR3 protein is CASSIGRGLSSYNSPLHF. The CDR3, as DNA: TGTGCCAGTAGTATCGGACGGGGACTGAGCTCCTATAATTCACCCCTCCACTTT.

This rearrangement joins TRBV27 to TRBJ2-2, with D possibly TRBD1 on 6 matching bases. The CDR3 length is 14 residues. Germline loops: CDR1 MNHEY, CDR2 SMNVEV (reference sequence). Trimming took off 5 bases at V and 5 bases at J, with 12 bases between the two ends. CDR3 in DNA: TGTGCCAGCAGTCAGGGGTTGGGGACCGGGGAGCTGTTTTTT. Translation gives CASSQGLGTGELFF.

Comment on this clone: At one of its ends the junction is not consistent with the germline gene, which may arise from a read error. Here the CDR3 reads CASSVGGRSYTGELSF. CDR3 coding DNA: TGTGCCAGCAGCGTAGGTGGGCGATCTTACACCGGGGAGCTGTCTTTT. V usage is TRBV9 and J usage is TRBJ2-2, with a possible D match to TRBD2 (5 bases). This CDR3 contains 16 residues. The germline gives CDR1 SGDLS, CDR2 YYNGEE.

The table lists this clone with a count of one. The gene calls are TRBV7-2 and TRBJ2-3; 7 bases map to TRBD2. V lost 5 bases to trimming and J lost 4 bases; unmatched junction nucleotides: 9. CDR3 length equals 15 residues. Germline CDR1 is SGHTA and CDR2 is FQGNSA. CDR3 region: CASSGGGFGADTQYF. In DNA form, the CDR3 reads TGTGCCAGCAGCGGGGGGGGTTTCGGGGCAGATACGCAGTATTTT.

The V and J genes are TRBV9 and TRBJ2-7; possible D gene TRBD1, 5 bases. The V end lost 0 bases, the J end lost 6 bases, and 13 bases lay between the germline ends. Looked up from germline, CDR1 is SGDLS and CDR2 is YYNGEE. The CDR3 length is 14 residues. The CDR3 DNA is TGTGCCAGCAGCGTAGTAGGGGTCGCCTCCGAGCAGTACTTC. It specifies CASSVVGVASEQYF.

Notes on this clone: Additional DNA sequences in this sample encode the identical CDR3. J is TRBJ1-1 and V is TRBV7-9; D is uncertain. This CDR3 has 13 amino acids. V was shortened by 5 bases and J by 5 bases, with 12 bases between the two germline ends. Germline loops: CDR1 SEHNR, CDR2 FQNEAQ (reference sequence). The CDR3: CASSPPGNTEAFF. The CDR3 coding sequence is TGTGCCAGCAGCCCCCCAGGAAATACTGAAGCTTTCTTT.

The chain uses TRBV5-1 and TRBJ1-6; 8 bases map to TRBD1. V lost 4 bases, J lost 13 bases, and 7 bases stayed unmatched. Germline CDR1 reads SGHRS; CDR2 reads YFSETQ. The CDR3 is 13 amino acids. Written as DNA, the CDR3 is TGCGCCAGCAGCCTGGACAGGGTGTCGCCCCTCCACTTT. Its protein is CASSLDRVSPLHF.